Listed here are 28 T cell receptor beta chains from one sample, sequenced in a study of CD8+ T cells in alopecia areata. Treatment noted: oral pan-JAK inhibitor, 5-10 mg twice daily. The authors extracted RNA and reverse transcribed it into cDNA as the sequencing template. Libraries were prepared by immunoSEQ multiplex PCR; TCRdb keeps only in-frame clonotypes and omits some of them. Among some 180,000 clones listed, roughly 53% were seen once. Source: CD8+ T cells sorted from blood, taken at week 24, from a patient treated with tofacitinib. The receptors originated from a human donor with alopecia areata.

The rearrangement links TRBV30 to TRBJ2-3; 9 nucleotides agree with TRBD1. The length of the CDR3 is 14 residues. Germline CDR1 and CDR2: GTSNPN and SVGIG (reference sequence). V shed 1 base, J shed 2 bases, and the junction held 1 base outside the gene matches. CDR3 sequence (DNA): TGTGCCTGGAGTGGGACAGGGGACACAGATACGCAGTATTTT. Its protein product is CAWSGTGDTDTQYF. The variable domain in full, completed from reference TRBV30 and TRBJ2-3, reads SQTIHQWPATLVQPVGSPLSLECTVEGTSNPNLYWYRQAAGRGLQLLFYSVGIGQISSEVPQNLSASRPQDRQFILSSKKLLLSDSGFYLCAWSGTGDTDTQYFGPGTRLTVL.

This rearrangement joins TRBV9 to TRBJ2-1; no definite D call. This CDR3 contains 12 residues. CDR1 SGDLS and CDR2 YYNGEE come from the germline V gene. V dropped 3 bases and J dropped 8 bases, with 9 bases sitting between them. The CDR3 coding sequence is TGTGCCAGCAGCGGAAGATTAGATGAGCAGTTCTTC. It codes for CASSGRLDEQFF. The full variable domain, rest sourced from reference TRBV9 and TRBJ2-1, is DSGVTQTPKHLITATGQRVTLRCSPRSGDLSVYWYQQSLDQGLQFLIQYYNGEERAKGNILERFSAQQFPDLHSELNLSSLELGDSALYFCASSGRLDEQFFGPGTRLTVL.

This clone has just a few counts. The rearrangement links TRBV9 to TRBJ2-4, with TRBD2 identical over 13 bases. The CDR3 length is 14 residues. From germline, CDR1 is SGDLS and CDR2 YYNGEE. V dropped 2 bases and J dropped 7; count of bases not matched to a gene: 0. The CDR3, as DNA: TGTGCCAGCAGCGTGGGACTAGCGGGGAACATTCAGTACTTC. Translation gives CASSVGLAGNIQYF.

This clone occurred a few times. This rearrangement joins TRBV9 to TRBJ1-1; D call uncertain. Germline assignment: CDR1 SGDLS and CDR2 YYNGEE. CDR3 length equals 17 residues. V lost 0 bases to trimming and J lost 8 bases, with 23 bases between them. CDR3 region: CASSVDLGVERVGEAFF. DNA of the CDR3: TGTGCCAGCAGCGTAGATCTTGGAGTGGAGAGGGTTGGGGAAGCTTTCTTT.

J is TRBJ2-3 and V is TRBV29-1; 7 bases agree with TRBD2. The ends lost 6 bases at V and 5 bases at J; junction bases unmatched: 8. CDR1 and CDR2 from the germline V gene are SQVTM and ANQGSEA. The length of the CDR3 is 13 residues. CDR3: CSVDSGYGDTQYF. The CDR3 region has the DNA TGCAGCGTCGATAGCGGGTATGGAGATACGCAGTATTTT.

The V gene is TRBV5-4, the J gene TRBJ2-1; TRBD1 agrees at 7 bases. Germline CDR1 SGHNT, CDR2 YYREEE (reference sequence). The CDR3 is 14 amino acids. Losses at the gene ends were 6 bases for V and 4 bases for J; bases not matched to a gene: 7. This CDR3 is CASNDRVGYNEQFF. CDR3 bases: TGTGCCAGCAACGACAGGGTTGGGTACAATGAGCAGTTCTTC.

The CDR3: CASSQVLLTDTQYF. CDR3 sequence (DNA): TGTGCCAGCAGCCAAGTTCTCCTCACAGATACGCAGTATTTT. The rearrangement joins TRBV14 to TRBJ2-3; D gene uncertain. V lost 1 base and J lost 2, with 7 bases in between. The germline gives CDR1 SGHDN, CDR2 FVKESK. The CDR3 has 14 amino acids. The whole variable domain, filled in from reference TRBV14 and TRBJ2-3, reads EAGVTQFPSHSVIEKGQTVTLRCDPISGHDNLYWYRRVMGKEIKFLLHFVKESKQDESGMPNNRFLAERTGGTYSTLKVQPAELEDSGVYFCASSQVLLTDTQYFGPGTRLTVL.

The V call is TRBV29-1, the J call TRBJ2-7; 7 nucleotides align to TRBD1. The V gene's germline CDR1 is SQVTM and CDR2 ANQGSEA. CDR3 length equals 12 residues. Unmatched junction bases numbered 6, after V lost 5 bases and J lost 5 bases. The CDR3 spells CSVRTGANEQYF. The CDR3 DNA reads as TGCAGCGTTAGGACAGGTGCCAACGAGCAGTACTTC.

J is TRBJ2-1 and V is TRBV6-6; 10 bases match TRBD2. J gave up 6 bases and V 4 bases, and 9 bases lay outside the gene matches. The CDR3 has 16 amino acids. Germline V CDR1 and CDR2: MNHNY, SVGAGI (reference sequence). The CDR3 is CASSSPSSGGRNEQFF. The CDR3, as DNA: TGTGCCAGCAGTTCCCCCTCTAGCGGGGGTCGCAATGAGCAGTTCTTC.

The chain carries TRBV11-2 and TRBJ2-2; the D is unclear. The germline V and J ends were trimmed by 3 bases and 1 base, with 6 bases remaining between them. The CDR3 spans 14 residues. The germline V gene has CDR1 SGHAT and CDR2 FQNNGV. The CDR3 protein is CASSLGLNTGELFF. The CDR3, as DNA: TGTGCCAGCAGCTTGGGGTTGAACACCGGGGAGCTGTTTTTT.

This clone was counted between two and nine times. The genes are TRBV27 and TRBJ2-5; 7 positions agree with TRBD1. The germline CDR1 and CDR2 sequences are MNHEY and SMNVEV (reference sequence). The CDR3 is made up of 14 amino acids. V trimming: 5 bases; J trimming: 4 bases; junction bases outside the gene matches: 7. In nucleotides, the CDR3 is TGTGCCAGCAGTCCAGGACAGGTTAGAGAGACCCAGTACTTC. Protein: CASSPGQVRETQYF.

V is TRBV5-1 and J is TRBJ1-2; D not resolved. The CDR3 consists of 12 residues. The germline V gene has CDR1 SGHRS and CDR2 YFSETQ. With 1 base removed from V and 6 bases from J, the gap between germline ends came to 7 bases. The CDR3 DNA is TGCGCCAGCAGCTTGTACGGAAATGGCTACACCTTC. Translated, it gives CASSLYGNGYTF.

CDR3 region: CASSGDSGELFF. The CDR3 DNA follows: TGTGCCAGCAGCGGAGATTCCGGGGAGCTGTTTTTT. V is TRBV9 and J is TRBJ2-2; D is uncertain. CDR3 size: 12 residues. Germline V gene data show CDR1 as SGDLS and CDR2 as YYNGEE. The V and J ends lost 3 bases and 6 bases respectively, with 6 bases between them.

This clone came up a few times. The chain links TRBV29-1 to TRBJ2-3, with no clear D. The V and J ends lost 6 bases and 5 bases respectively, with 9 bases between them. This CDR3 comprises 11 residues. Germline values: CDR1 SQVTM, CDR2 ANQGSEA. The CDR3 region is CSVPDKDTQYF. Written as DNA, the CDR3 is TGCAGCGTACCTGACAAAGATACGCAGTATTTT.

This clone came up a few times. The chain recombines TRBV9 with TRBJ1-2; the D gene is possibly TRBD1 (6 bases). Germline V gene data show CDR1 as SGDLS and CDR2 as YYNGEE. V was cut by 3 bases and J by 5 bases, with 14 bases left in between. The CDR3 is made up of 14 amino acids. This CDR3 reads CASSEGGSRYGYTF. The CDR3 nucleotides are TGTGCCAGCAGCGAGGGGGGTTCACGGTATGGCTACACCTTC. The full variable domain, with the rest looked up from reference TRBV9 and TRBJ1-2, is DSGVTQTPKHLITATGQRVTLRCSPRSGDLSVYWYQQSLDQGLQFLIQYYNGEERAKGNILERFSAQQFPDLHSELNLSSLELGDSALYFCASSEGGSRYGYTFGSGTRLTVV.

CDR3 DNA sequence: TGTGCCAGCAGTTCCGAATCGCCGGGTAATCAGCCCCAGCATTTT. Its translation is CASSSESPGNQPQHF. The chain carries TRBV27 and TRBJ1-5; D unresolved. The CDR3 runs 15 residues. The V end lost 4 bases, the J end lost 4 bases, and 14 bases lay between the germline ends. Germline CDR1 MNHEY, CDR2 SMNVEV (reference sequence).

The chain uses TRBV4-3 and TRBJ2-4, with D perhaps TRBD1 (5 bases). Trimming took off 0 bases at V and 7 bases at J, with 13 bases between the two ends. The CDR3 is made up of 15 amino acids. Germline lookup yields CDR1 LGHNA and CDR2 YSLEER. CDR3 residues: CASSQDVRAGNIQYF. DNA for the CDR3: TGCGCCAGCAGCCAAGACGTCAGGGCCGGTAACATTCAGTACTTC.

The genes are TRBV9 and TRBJ1-2; 7 positions agree with TRBD1. The germline V gene encodes CDR1 SGDLS and CDR2 YYNGEE. The CDR3 sequence is 15 residues long. Trimming took 4 bases from V and 4 from J; bases not matched to a gene: 10. CDR3 in amino acids: CASSLRDRDLYGYTF. CDR3 bases: TGTGCCAGCAGCTTACGCGACAGGGACCTCTATGGCTACACCTTC.

CDR3 nucleotide sequence: TGCAGAGCTAAGATCGGCCCCTACGAGCAGTACTTC. Translated, it gives CRAKIGPYEQYF. The V and J genes are TRBV29-1 and TRBJ2-7, with D hard to call. The CDR3 extends over 12 amino acids. Germline V gives CDR1 SQVTM, CDR2 ANQGSEA.

The chain is built from TRBV6-6 and TRBJ2-2; a possible D gene is TRBD1 (6 bases). The V end lost 5 bases, the J end lost 5 bases, and 9 bases lay between the germline ends. The germline V gene has CDR1 MNHNY and CDR2 SVGAGI (reference sequence). The CDR3 has 13 residues. The CDR3 nucleotides are TGTGCCAGCAGTCCACAGGGAACCGGGGAGCTGTTTTTT. This encodes CASSPQGTGELFF.

The gene calls are TRBV4-3 and TRBJ1-1; D ambiguous. The V gene lost 4 bases and the J gene lost 4 bases, with 10 bases spanning the gap. Germline lookup yields CDR1 LGHNA and CDR2 YSLEER. This CDR3 spans 13 amino acids. The CDR3 sequence is CASSPLTTTEAFF. The CDR3 nucleotides are TGCGCCAGCAGCCCCCTGACAACCACTGAAGCTTTCTTT.

The CDR3 here is CASSYDIASRYYGYTF. For the CDR3, the DNA is TGTGCCAGCAGTTACGATATAGCGAGCCGTTACTATGGCTACACCTTC. V gene TRBV6-6 combines with J gene TRBJ1-2, with no clear D. Trimming cost V 2 bases and J 3 bases, with 16 bases left between them. This CDR3 is built from 16 residues. Germline loops: CDR1 MNHNY, CDR2 SVGAGI (reference sequence).

V and J are TRBV13 and TRBJ2-7, with D possibly TRBD1 on 6 matching bases. There are 14 residues in the CDR3. Trimming took 5 bases from V and 6 from J, leaving 17 bases between them. Germline CDR1 PRHDT, CDR2 FYEKMQ (reference sequence). In nucleotides, the CDR3 is TGTGCCAGCAGCCAAACAGGGTACTCAGGCGAGCAGTACTTC. Residues: CASSQTGYSGEQYF.

This clone came up a few times. V and J are TRBV30 and TRBJ2-5; D may be TRBD2 (5 bases). This CDR3 has 15 amino acids. V was shortened by 4 bases and J by 7 bases, with 22 bases between the two germline ends. Germline CDR1 GTSNPN, CDR2 SVGIG (reference sequence). CDR3 nucleotides: TGTGCCTGGACAGAACCCGCTAGAGAGGGTGGGACCCAGTACTTC. Translation: CAWTEPAREGGTQYF.

This chain joins TRBV30 and TRBJ1-2; 10 bases line up with TRBD1. The germline V gene encodes CDR1 GTSNPN and CDR2 SVGIG (reference sequence). The CDR3 totals 15 residues. The V and J ends lost 1 base and 8 bases, in that order; junction bases with no gene match: 10. In DNA form, the CDR3 reads TGTGCCTGGAGTGACTGGGACAGGGGTGGCGGCGGCTACACCTTC. It specifies CAWSDWDRGGGGYTF.

This clone was observed a few times. The chain uses TRBV11-2 and TRBJ2-2; 9 bases line up with TRBD1. The V segment lost 0 bases and the J segment 6 bases; nucleotides outside the gene matches: 11. The CDR3 extends over 18 amino acids. CDR1 and CDR2 from the germline V gene are SGHAT and FQNNGV. CDR3 loop: CASSLDIYETGGSGELFF. CDR3 bases: TGTGCCAGCAGCTTAGACATCTATGAGACAGGGGGTTCCGGGGAGCTGTTTTTT.

The V call is TRBV4-3, the J call TRBJ2-7; D is perhaps TRBD1 (5 bases). The CDR3 is 14 amino acids. The germline V and J ends were trimmed by 5 bases and 6 bases, with 17 bases remaining between them. The germline gives CDR1 LGHNA, CDR2 YSLEER. The CDR3 loop is CASSEAWGNGEQYF. CDR3 bases: TGCGCCAGCAGCGAGGCGTGGGGCAATGGCGAGCAGTACTTC.

This clone has a handful of counts. The chain carries TRBV5-4 and TRBJ1-5; 7 nucleotides align to TRBD1. Trimming took 4 bases from V and 7 from J; bases not matched to a gene: 14. Germline values: CDR1 SGHNT, CDR2 YYREEE (reference sequence). CDR3 size: 16 residues. The CDR3: CASSDGPGTVGQPQHF. The CDR3 region has the DNA TGTGCCAGCAGCGATGGACCCGGGACAGTGGGGCAGCCCCAGCATTTT.